Listed here are 21 T cell receptor beta chains from one sample, sequenced in a study of T cells in Graves' hyperthyroidism and ophthalmopathy (dated by TCRdb to the late 2010s). Library creation used multiplex PCR. For sequencing, an Illumina HiSeq 2000 was employed. TCR beta CDR3 regions were amplified from RNA transcripts. A first-round RT-PCR of the TCR CDR3 used the HTBI primer set with the Qiagen OneStep RT-PCR kit. In TCRdb, the public reads were trimmed at Q25 with fastp and aligned with MiXCR, with productive beta chains retained. A single entry per CDR3 protein holds the most common genes and DNA from its merged rows. The sample table holds about 410,000 distinct CDR3 sequences, of which 14% to 15% were seen once. Roughly an eighth of the sample rests with the top ten. The sample consisted of blood. These receptor sequences come from a man younger than 35 with Graves' ophthalmopathy.

This clonotype was counted only a few times. This chain links TRBV7-9 with TRBJ1-4, with D perhaps matching TRBD1 (6 bases). The CDR3 contains 12 residues. Trimming stripped 11 bases from V and 8 bases from J, with 15 bases between. Per germline, CDR1 SEHNR and CDR2 FQNEAQ (reference sequence). The CDR3, as DNA: TGTGCCGCTGGACCCCAGGGGGAAAAACTGTTTTTT. Amino acids: CAAGPQGEKLFF.

The chain recombines TRBV12-3 or TRBV12-4 with TRBJ2-5, with 10 nucleotides matching TRBD2. V was clipped by 4 bases and J by 5 bases; unmatched bases: 7. The CDR3 spans 15 residues. The DNA of the CDR3 is TGTGCCAGCAGTTCCCCGGGACTAGCGTCGGAGACCCAGTACTTC. It is translated as CASSSPGLASETQYF.

This clonotype was observed at least ten times. The chain carries TRBV11-2 and TRBJ2-7; unclear D gene. Germline values: CDR1 SGHAT, CDR2 FQNNGV. This CDR3 comprises 14 residues. Trimming took off 0 bases at V and 2 bases at J, with 8 bases between the two ends. The CDR3 bases are TGTGCCAGCAGCTTAGATCATCAGACCTACGAGCAGTACTTC. This sequence encodes CASSLDHQTYEQYF. Complete variable domain (other parts from reference TRBV11-2 and TRBJ2-7): EAGVAQSPRYKIIEKRQSVAFWCNPISGHATLYWYQQILGQGPKLLIQFQNNGVVDDSQLPKDRFSAERLKGVDSTLKIQPAKLEDSAVYLCASSLDHQTYEQYFGPGTRLTVT.

This clonotype was seen repeatedly, ten times or more. The chain couples TRBV27 to TRBJ2-4; D gene ambiguous. This CDR3 has 16 amino acids. The germline V gene has CDR1 MNHEY and CDR2 SMNVEV (reference sequence). Between the trimmed V and J ends, which lost 6 bases and 3 bases, there was a span of 18 bases. Here the CDR3 reads CASRSLPFFDKNIQYF. As DNA, the CDR3 is TGTGCCAGCAGATCTCTACCATTCTTTGACAAAAACATTCAGTACTTC.

This clonotype was observed many times. J is TRBJ2-1 and V is TRBV29-1; TRBD2 agrees at 8 bases. This CDR3 spans 14 amino acids. Per germline, CDR1 SQVTM and CDR2 ANQGSEA. After removal of 0 bases from V and 8 bases from J, the junction contained 6 bases not matched to a gene. Here the CDR3 DNA reads TGCAGCGTTGAAGAAGAGCGGGAGACACATGAGCAGTTCTTC. It specifies CSVEEERETHEQFF.

In its sample, this clonotype was seen a few times. This rearrangement joins TRBV2 to TRBJ1-2; D remains ambiguous. The CDR3 runs to 14 residues. V was shortened by 1 base and J by 2 bases, with 8 bases between the two germline ends. Per germline, CDR1 SNHLY and CDR2 FYNNEI. The CDR3 coding sequence is TGTGCCAGCAGTGAAGAAGACCGCAACTATGGCTACACCTTC. It encodes CASSEEDRNYGYTF.

The table lists this clonotype with many counts. This sequence joins TRBV20-1 and TRBJ2-7, with 8 bases identical to TRBD2. Germline V gene sequence: CDR1 DFQATT, CDR2 SNEGSKA (reference sequence). The ends lost 5 bases at V and 3 bases at J; junction bases unmatched: 12. This CDR3 is built from 15 residues. CDR3 protein: CSAANPGLVGYEQYF. CDR3 in DNA: TGCAGTGCTGCAAACCCGGGACTAGTAGGCTACGAGCAGTACTTC.

V gene TRBV5-1 combines with J gene TRBJ2-7; D may be TRBD1 (5 bases). V was clipped by 1 base and J by 3 bases, with 14 bases between them. The CDR3 has 15 amino acids. CDR1 is SGHRS and CDR2 is YFSETQ in the germline V gene. CDR3 region: CASSLNSWTHYEQYF. The CDR3 DNA follows: TGCGCCAGCAGCTTGAACTCCTGGACACACTACGAGCAGTACTTC.

This clonotype was detected ten times or more. This chain uses TRBV11-2 with TRBJ1-2; TRBD1 aligns across 8 bases. This CDR3 region has 14 residues. V was pared by 0 bases and J by 5 bases, with 2 bases of the junction left unmatched. Germline V gene data show CDR1 as SGHAT and CDR2 as FQNNGV. CDR3 sequence reads: CASSLDRGPYGYTF. CDR3 DNA: TGTGCCAGCAGCTTAGACAGGGGGCCATATGGCTACACCTTC.

This clonotype was seen repeatedly, ten times or more. This chain joins TRBV28 and TRBJ2-1; possible D gene TRBD1, 5 bases. V was cut by 5 bases and J by 5 bases, with 25 bases left in between. CDR1 is MDHEN, CDR2 SYDVKM, per germline. The CDR3 is 18 amino acids. The CDR3 sequence: CASSPPLDTSIINNEQFF. The CDR3 DNA reads TGTGCCAGCAGTCCCCCTTTGGACACTTCCATTATAAACAATGAGCAGTTCTTC.

This clonotype has a handful of counts. CDR3 DNA: TGTGCCAGTAGTATACAGACAGACCTCCCCCCTGGCTACACCTTC. As protein: CASSIQTDLPPGYTF. V usage is TRBV19 and J usage is TRBJ1-2, with a possible D match to TRBD1 (5 bases). Trimming stripped 2 bases from V and 7 bases from J, with 17 bases between. The CDR3 contains 15 residues. Looked up from germline, CDR1 is LNHDA and CDR2 is SQIVND (reference sequence).

This clonotype was recorded at least ten times. The rearrangement links TRBV12-3 or TRBV12-4 to TRBJ1-4; D not certain. The CDR3 extends over 16 amino acids. V lost 1 base to trimming and J lost 0 bases, with 9 bases between them. CDR3 loop: CASSLVQGATNEKLFF. The CDR3 region has the DNA TGTGCCAGCAGTTTAGTCCAAGGAGCAACTAATGAAAAACTGTTTTTT.

This clonotype appeared many times. This chain joins TRBV24-1 and TRBJ2-3; D ambiguous. This CDR3 comprises 13 residues. Germline V gene data show CDR1 as KGHDR and CDR2 as SFDVKD. V lost 6 bases and J lost 4, with 10 bases in between. CDR3 loop: CATSRTQSDTQYF. CDR3 sequence (DNA): TGTGCCACCAGTAGAACTCAATCAGATACGCAGTATTTT.

This clonotype was counted a few times. The chain employs TRBV10-1 and TRBJ2-1; TRBD1 matches 8 bases. J gave up 4 bases and V 6 bases, and 8 bases lay outside the gene matches. The CDR3 extends over 15 amino acids. CDR1 and CDR2 (germline): WNHNN, SYGVQD (reference sequence). This CDR3 reads CASSYDRGGYNEQFF. The CDR3 DNA sequence: TGCGCCAGCAGCTATGACAGGGGCGGGTACAATGAGCAGTTCTTC.

This clonotype turned up a few times. V usage is TRBV14 and J usage is TRBJ2-7, with a possible D match to TRBD1 (5 bases). The CDR3 consists of 15 residues. Trimming removed 0 bases at V and 1 base at J, with 10 bases between. Germline values: CDR1 SGHDN, CDR2 FVKESK. The CDR3 DNA follows: TGTGCCAGCAGCCAAGATCGGCAGGGTTCCTACGAGCAGTACTTC. It codes for CASSQDRQGSYEQYF.

This clonotype has more than one count but fewer than ten. A read error may produce the germline difference seen at one junction end. V is TRBV6-1 and J is TRBJ1-5; no clear D. CDR3 length: 12 amino acids. Germline loops: CDR1 MNHNS, CDR2 SASEGT. The CDR3 region is CAGSTNGQPQHF. The CDR3 DNA reads TGTGCCGGCAGCACAAATGGGCAGCCCCAGCATTTT.

This clonotype has a count of ten or more. The chain has TRBV3-1 and TRBJ1-2; D is unresolved. CDR3 size: 14 residues. Germline V gene sequence: CDR1 LGHDT, CDR2 YNNKEL (reference sequence). V lost 0 bases to trimming and J lost 7 bases, with 12 bases between them. In DNA, the CDR3 is TGTGCCAGCAGCCAAGATTCTCGGTGGCGTGGCTACACCTTC. Amino acids: CASSQDSRWRGYTF.

This clonotype was detected ten times or more. The genes are TRBV20-1 and TRBJ2-7; no firm D call. Trimming removed 6 bases from V and 1 base from J, with 16 bases in between. Per the germline V gene, CDR1 is DFQATT and CDR2 is SNEGSKA (reference sequence). The CDR3 extends over 14 amino acids. This chain's CDR3 is CSAPKPGVSYEQYF. DNA of the CDR3: TGCAGTGCCCCGAAACCTGGGGTTTCCTACGAGCAGTACTTC.

This clonotype was counted only a few times. CDR3 bases: TGTGCCAGCAAGAGACAGGCGAACACCGGGGAGCTGTTTTTT. Translation: CASKRQANTGELFF. This chain links TRBV2 with TRBJ2-2, with D tentatively TRBD1 (6 bases). CDR1 and CDR2 (germline): SNHLY, FYNNEI. The CDR3 consists of 14 residues. V dropped 7 bases and J dropped 0 bases, with 9 bases sitting between them.

Concerning this clonotype itself: Since a much larger clone is just one base distant, this may be a read error. The gene calls are TRBV7-9 and TRBJ1-2, with 12 bases fitting TRBD1. Per the germline V gene, CDR1 is SEHNR and CDR2 is FQNEAQ (reference sequence). This CDR3 has 13 residues. Trimming cost V 4 bases and J 12 bases; bases outside gene matches: 6. CDR3 sequence: CASSSGTGGLDTF. DNA for the CDR3: TGTGCCAGCAGCTCTGGGACAGGGGGCTTAGACACCTTC.

This clonotype was counted ten times or more. The chain carries TRBV7-2 and TRBJ2-3, with D possibly being TRBD1 (5 bases). The CDR3 sequence is 16 residues long. In germline, CDR1 is SGHTA, CDR2 FQGNSA. Trimming shortened V by 4 bases and J by 2 bases, and 16 bases separated the two germline ends. The CDR3 spells CASSSYWGPPTDTQYF. In DNA form, the CDR3 reads TGTGCCAGCAGCTCCTACTGGGGCCCCCCCACAGATACGCAGTATTTT. The variable domain in full, with the rest retrieved from reference TRBV7-2 and TRBJ2-3, is GAGVSQSPSNKVTEKGKDVELRCDPISGHTALYWYRQSLGQGLEFLIYFQGNSAPDKSGLPSDRFSAERTGGSVSTLTIQRTQQEDSAVYLCASSSYWGPPTDTQYFGPGTRLTVL.